Following are 30 T cell receptor beta chains from one sample sequenced in a study of blood T cell repertoires in COVID-19. Assay: immunoSEQ multiplex PCR; the TCRdb copy retains only in-frame clones and omits some. The sample yields roughly 280,000 clones, less than 85% seen once. The sample consisted of peripheral blood. The receptors stem from a man between 60 and 75 years old who had recovered from COVID-19.

The chain combines TRBV10-3 with TRBJ1-6; TRBD1 aligns across 9 bases. Germline V gene lookup returns CDR1 ENHRY and CDR2 SYGVKD. The trim removed 6 bases at V and 9 bases at J, leaving 9 bases unmatched. The CDR3 covers 15 residues. CDR3 region: CAIRNRQGQGSPLHF. CDR3 nucleotides: TGTGCCATCAGAAACAGACAGGGACAGGGTTCACCCCTCCACTTT.

This CDR3 reads CASSLQGIGELFF. The CDR3 DNA sequence: TGTGCCAGCAGTTTACAGGGGATCGGGGAGCTGTTTTTT. The rearrangement uses TRBV12-3 or TRBV12-4 and TRBJ2-2; possible D gene TRBD1, 6 bases. Trimming removed 2 bases from V and 7 bases from J, with 8 bases in between. The CDR3 totals 13 residues.

V gene TRBV28 combines with J gene TRBJ2-3; maybe TRBD1 (5 bases). The CDR3 contains 15 residues. Germline values: CDR1 MDHEN, CDR2 SYDVKM. Trimming took off 5 bases at V and 1 base at J, with 13 bases between the two ends. The CDR3 DNA reads as TGTGCCAGCAGTCTTGCAGGGTGGGGCACAGATACGCAGTATTTT. Translation: CASSLAGWGTDTQYF.

The J gene is TRBJ1-2, the V gene TRBV6-5; TRBD1 agrees at 8 bases. Per the germline V gene, CDR1 is MNHEY and CDR2 is SVGAGI. The CDR3 is 13 amino acids. The V gene end was trimmed by 6 bases and the J gene end by 3 bases; junction bases not matched to a gene: 3. The CDR3, as DNA: TGTGCCAGCAGAACGGGACAGGACTATGGCTACACCTTC. Translated: CASRTGQDYGYTF.

The rearrangement uses TRBV7-2 and TRBJ2-5, with TRBD2 matching 9 bases. CDR1 SGHTA and CDR2 FQGNSA come from the germline V gene. This CDR3 is built from 16 residues. V trimming: 1 base; J trimming: 5 bases; junction bases outside the gene matches: 8. Written as DNA, the CDR3 is TGTGCCAGCAGCTTAGTCGGTCTAGCGGGGTCTGAGACCCAGTACTTC. Amino acids: CASSLVGLAGSETQYF.

The chain combines TRBV5-1 with TRBJ2-1, with 9 bases identical to TRBD2. The CDR3 consists of 16 residues. Germline CDR1 is SGHRS and CDR2 is YFSETQ. The junction had 5 bases not matched to a gene; V was cut back by 4 bases and J by 0 bases. The chain's CDR3 is CASSKRTSASYNEQFF. As DNA, the CDR3 is TGCGCCAGCAGCAAAAGGACTAGCGCCTCCTACAATGAGCAGTTCTTC.

This chain links TRBV5-8 with TRBJ1-1; no definite D call. The length of the CDR3 is 13 residues. Trimming left V 4 bases short and J 4 bases short, with 11 bases between. CDR1 and CDR2 from the germline V gene are SGHTS and YDEGEE. As DNA, the CDR3 is TGTGCCAGCAGCCGCGGGCCGGGCACTGAAGCTTTCTTT. As protein: CASSRGPGTEAFF.

The chain uses TRBV14 and TRBJ2-5; the D gene is possibly TRBD2 (5 bases). Trimming took 5 bases from V and 5 from J, leaving 15 bases between them. The CDR3 covers 14 residues. Germline CDR1 is SGHDN and CDR2 is FVKESK. This chain's CDR3 is CASSGSGAGETQYF. The CDR3 nucleotides read TGTGCCAGCAGCGGGAGCGGCGCCGGGGAGACCCAGTACTTC.

With regard to this clone: Additional DNA sequences in this sample encode the identical CDR3. This CDR3 reads CASSVLADNTGELFF. CDR3 bases: TGTGCCAGCAGCGTCCTAGCGGATAACACCGGGGAGCTGTTTTTT. The chain is built from TRBV9 and TRBJ2-2, with TRBD2 identical over 7 bases. CDR1 is SGDLS and CDR2 is YYNGEE in the germline V gene. V shed 2 bases and J 2 bases; nucleotides not matched to a gene: 3. This CDR3 is built from 15 residues.

In its sample, this clone was seen a few times. The rearrangement joins TRBV5-1 to TRBJ2-7, with TRBD1 as a possible D gene (7 bases). The V end lost 4 bases, the J end lost 3 bases, and 17 bases lay between the germline ends. Germline V gene lookup returns CDR1 SGHRS and CDR2 YFSETQ. The CDR3 length is 15 residues. CDR3 nucleotide sequence: TGCGCCAGCAGCGCAAATCAGGGGGGTGGCTACGAGCAGTACTTC. This gives the protein CASSANQGGGYEQYF.

This chain joins TRBV27 and TRBJ2-1; 7 bases agree with TRBD1. V lost 2 bases to trimming and J lost 7 bases; unmatched junction nucleotides: 5. Germline CDR1 is MNHEY and CDR2 is SMNVEV (reference sequence). This CDR3 is built from 14 residues. The CDR3 loop is CASSLRQGVNEQFF. DNA of the CDR3: TGTGCCAGCAGTTTACGACAGGGAGTGAATGAGCAGTTCTTC.

The chain carries TRBV19 and TRBJ2-4; D is undetermined. The CDR3 is made up of 14 amino acids. CDR1 LNHDA and CDR2 SQIVND come from the germline V gene (reference sequence). Trimming pared 5 bases from V and 8 bases from J, leaving 16 bases between. This CDR3 is CASSSAGPFDIQYF. The CDR3 DNA sequence: TGTGCCAGTAGTTCGGCAGGCCCCTTTGACATTCAGTACTTC.

The chain combines TRBV9 with TRBJ2-5; D possibly corresponds to TRBD1 (6 bases). V was cut by 6 bases and J by 5 bases, with 14 bases left in between. The CDR3 contains 13 residues. Per germline, CDR1 SGDLS and CDR2 YYNGEE. CDR3 coding DNA: TGTGCCAGCAACAGGGATAGCTGGGAGACCCAGTACTTC. It yields the protein CASNRDSWETQYF. The full variable domain, in which reference TRBV9 and TRBJ2-5 provide the parts outside the CDR3, is DSGVTQTPKHLITATGQRVTLRCSPRSGDLSVYWYQQSLDQGLQFLIQYYNGEERAKGNILERFSAQQFPDLHSELNLSSLELGDSALYFCASNRDSWETQYFGPGTRLLVL.

This clone was detected a few times. V is TRBV2 and J is TRBJ2-7; D is possibly TRBD2 (6 bases). The CDR3 covers 13 residues. Trimming removed 6 bases at V and 0 bases at J, with 9 bases between. CDR1 SNHLY and CDR2 FYNNEI come from the germline V gene. CDR3 bases: TGTGCCAGCAGGGGGGGAGGCTCCTACGAGCAGTACTTC. Translated, it gives CASRGGGSYEQYF.

The chain combines TRBV9 with TRBJ2-3; D perhaps matches TRBD2 (6 bases). The V end was cut by 2 bases, the J end by 2 bases, with 9 bases between. CDR1 is SGDLS, CDR2 YYNGEE, per germline. CDR3 length equals 14 residues. The CDR3 region is CASSVGGLTDTQYF. The CDR3, as DNA: TGTGCCAGCAGCGTGGGAGGCCTCACAGATACGCAGTATTTT. The full variable domain, completed using reference TRBV9 and TRBJ2-3, is DSGVTQTPKHLITATGQRVTLRCSPRSGDLSVYWYQQSLDQGLQFLIQYYNGEERAKGNILERFSAQQFPDLHSELNLSSLELGDSALYFCASSVGGLTDTQYFGPGTRLTVL.

The gene calls are TRBV9 and TRBJ2-1, with a tentative D call TRBD2 (6 bases). Germline-derived CDR1 and CDR2 are SGDLS and YYNGEE. The CDR3 contains 14 residues. V was pared by 4 bases and J by 1 base, with 9 bases between. CDR3 residues: CASSIGGSYNEQFF. For the CDR3, the DNA is TGTGCCAGCAGCATCGGGGGTTCCTACAATGAGCAGTTCTTC.

The V call is TRBV4-1, the J call TRBJ1-2, with a tentative D call TRBD1 (6 bases). This CDR3 spans 14 amino acids. The ends were cut back, 3 bases at V and 7 bases at J, with 15 bases in the middle. Germline V gene data show CDR1 as MGHRA and CDR2 as YSYEKL. The CDR3 DNA reads as TGCGCCAGCAGCCACCCATTGCTGGGGGCTGGCTACACCTTC. Amino acid sequence: CASSHPLLGAGYTF.

This clone was observed a single time. This chain links TRBV19 with TRBJ2-2; 7 nucleotides line up with TRBD1. CDR1 and CDR2 from the germline V gene are LNHDA and SQIVND (reference sequence). The CDR3 runs 14 residues. The J segment lost 5 bases and the V segment lost 6 bases, leaving 6 bases of the junction unmatched. CDR3 nucleotide sequence: TGTGCCAGTAGCGAGACAGGGTGGACCGGGGAGCTGTTTTTT. This codes for CASSETGWTGELFF.

V gene TRBV5-5 combines with J gene TRBJ2-7; D gene uncertain. Looked up from germline, CDR1 is SGHKS and CDR2 is YYEKEE (reference sequence). Trimming stripped 2 bases from V and 0 bases from J, with 9 bases between. The CDR3 runs to 14 residues. CDR3 sequence (DNA): TGTGCCAGCAGCTTTCGACACAACTCCTACGAGCAGTACTTC. This codes for CASSFRHNSYEQYF.

The rearrangement uses TRBV27 and TRBJ1-5; D is perhaps TRBD1 (6 bases). The V gene's germline CDR1 is MNHEY and CDR2 SMNVEV (reference sequence). V lost 5 bases and J lost 5, with 16 bases in between. The CDR3 consists of 15 residues. CDR3 nucleotides: TGTGCCAGCAGTCCTGGCGACAGGCCGCATCAGCCCCAGCATTTT. Encoded protein: CASSPGDRPHQPQHF.

The sample holds one count of this clone. V and J are TRBV29-1 and TRBJ2-5, with 7 positions matching TRBD1. The germline gives CDR1 SQVTM, CDR2 ANQGSEA. The CDR3 sequence is 13 residues long. After removal of 7 bases from V and 4 bases from J, the junction contained 9 bases not matched to a gene. CDR3 sequence: CSGRQGQGETQYF. The CDR3 nucleotides are TGCAGCGGCAGACAGGGTCAAGGAGAGACCCAGTACTTC. Full variable domain (missing parts from reference TRBV29-1 and TRBJ2-5): SAVISQKPSRDICQRGTSLTIQCQVDSQVTMMFWYRQQPGQSLTLIATANQGSEATYESGFVIDKFPISRPNLTFSTLTVSNMSPEDSSIYLCSGRQGQGETQYFGPGTRLLVL.

The chain employs TRBV29-1 and TRBJ1-2; 8 bases fit TRBD1. After removal of 1 base from V and 9 bases from J, the junction contained 7 bases not matched to a gene. CDR3 length: 13 residues. The V gene's germline CDR1 is SQVTM and CDR2 ANQGSEA. The CDR3 spells CSVEVQGVVSYTF. Written as DNA, the CDR3 is TGCAGCGTTGAAGTACAGGGGGTAGTTAGCTACACCTTC.

In DNA form, the CDR3 reads TGTGCCAGTAATAGCGCGGGACCGAACTATGGCTACACCTTC. This translates into CASNSAGPNYGYTF. The gene calls are TRBV19 and TRBJ1-2; possible D gene TRBD1, 5 bases. CDR3 length: 14 amino acids. Germline loops: CDR1 LNHDA, CDR2 SQIVND (reference sequence). V lost 7 bases and J lost 2, with 14 bases in between. The full variable domain, its missing parts supplied by reference TRBV19 and TRBJ1-2, is DGGITQSPKYLFRKEGQNVTLSCEQNLNHDAMYWYRQDPGQGLRLIYYSQIVNDFQKGDIAEGYSVSREKKESFPLTVTSAQKNPTAFYLCASNSAGPNYGYTFGSGTRLTVV.

The rearrangement uses TRBV18 and TRBJ1-1, with D perhaps TRBD1 (5 bases). Per germline, CDR1 KGHSH and CDR2 LQKENI. V was shortened by 1 base and J by 5 bases, with 8 bases between the two germline ends. The CDR3 contains 13 residues. CDR3 sequence: CASSPLRGTEAFF. CDR3 DNA sequence: TGTGCCAGCTCACCACTCCGGGGGACTGAAGCTTTCTTT. Full variable domain (remainder filled in from reference TRBV18 and TRBJ1-1): NAGVMQNPRHLVRRRGQEARLRCSPMKGHSHVYWYRQLPEEGLKFMVYLQKENIIDESGMPKERFSAEFPKEGPSILRIQQVVRGDSAAYFCASSPLRGTEAFFGQGTRLTVV.

This clone was detected only once. The V and J genes are TRBV19 and TRBJ2-2, with D possibly TRBD2 on 6 matching bases. Germline assignment: CDR1 LNHDA and CDR2 SQIVND (reference sequence). The germline V and J ends were trimmed by 4 bases and 4 bases, with 10 bases remaining between them. This CDR3 comprises 14 residues. CDR3 nucleotide sequence: TGTGCCAGTAGTACCTCGGGGGTCACCGGGGAGCTGTTTTTT. Its translation: CASSTSGVTGELFF. The entire variable domain, with the rest obtained from reference TRBV19 and TRBJ2-2, is as follows: DGGITQSPKYLFRKEGQNVTLSCEQNLNHDAMYWYRQDPGQGLRLIYYSQIVNDFQKGDIAEGYSVSREKKESFPLTVTSAQKNPTAFYLCASSTSGVTGELFFGEGSRLTVL.

The rearrangement links TRBV19 to TRBJ2-6, with D tentatively TRBD1 (6 bases). Germline V gene lookup returns CDR1 LNHDA and CDR2 SQIVND (reference sequence). The CDR3 spans 14 residues. The germline V and J ends were trimmed by 6 bases and 1 base, with 7 bases remaining between them. The CDR3 DNA sequence: TGTGCCAGTAGACAGGGATCTGGGGCCAACGTCCTGACTTTC. The encoded protein is CASRQGSGANVLTF. The full variable domain, in which reference TRBV19 and TRBJ2-6 provide the parts outside the CDR3, is DGGITQSPKYLFRKEGQNVTLSCEQNLNHDAMYWYRQDPGQGLRLIYYSQIVNDFQKGDIAEGYSVSREKKESFPLTVTSAQKNPTAFYLCASRQGSGANVLTFGAGSRLTVL.

V and J are TRBV6-5 and TRBJ1-2; no reliable D call. Per germline, CDR1 MNHEY and CDR2 SVGAGI. The ends were cut back, 7 bases at V and 8 bases at J, with 11 bases in the middle. The CDR3 is 11 residues long. CDR3 sequence: CASNRVGGYTF. Written as DNA, the CDR3 is TGTGCCAGCAATCGGGTCGGGGGCTACACCTTC.

The V gene is TRBV2, the J gene TRBJ2-7, with 9 bases matching TRBD1. Looked up from germline, CDR1 is SNHLY and CDR2 is FYNNEI. Germline trimming cut 6 bases from V and 0 bases from J; bases unmatched to any gene: 6. The CDR3 is made up of 15 amino acids. The DNA for the CDR3 is TGTGCCAGCAGATACGACAGGGGGGGCTCCTACGAGCAGTACTTC. This translates into CASRYDRGGSYEQYF.

This clone was seen a few times. The J gene is TRBJ2-7, the V gene TRBV30; 10 bases match TRBD1. The CDR3 is made up of 12 amino acids. Germline values: CDR1 GTSNPN, CDR2 SVGIG (reference sequence). V dropped 8 bases and J dropped 3; count of bases not matched to a gene: 4. The CDR3 sequence: CAAGQGFYEQYF. The CDR3 region has the DNA TGTGCCGCGGGACAGGGGTTCTACGAGCAGTACTTC. Looking up the rest from reference TRBV30 and TRBJ2-7 gives the full variable domain: SQTIHQWPATLVQPVGSPLSLECTVEGTSNPNLYWYRQAAGRGLQLLFYSVGIGQISSEVPQNLSASRPQDRQFILSSKKLLLSDSGFYLCAAGQGFYEQYFGPGTRLTVT.

The genes are TRBV5-1 and TRBJ2-3; 15 bases agree with TRBD2. The V and J ends lost 4 bases and 2 bases, in that order; junction bases with no gene match: 8. CDR3 length: 18 residues. Germline V gives CDR1 SGHRS, CDR2 YFSETQ. CDR3 amino acids: CASSPGLAGGFYTDTQYF. CDR3 DNA sequence: TGCGCCAGCAGCCCGGGACTAGCGGGGGGTTTCTACACAGATACGCAGTATTTT.